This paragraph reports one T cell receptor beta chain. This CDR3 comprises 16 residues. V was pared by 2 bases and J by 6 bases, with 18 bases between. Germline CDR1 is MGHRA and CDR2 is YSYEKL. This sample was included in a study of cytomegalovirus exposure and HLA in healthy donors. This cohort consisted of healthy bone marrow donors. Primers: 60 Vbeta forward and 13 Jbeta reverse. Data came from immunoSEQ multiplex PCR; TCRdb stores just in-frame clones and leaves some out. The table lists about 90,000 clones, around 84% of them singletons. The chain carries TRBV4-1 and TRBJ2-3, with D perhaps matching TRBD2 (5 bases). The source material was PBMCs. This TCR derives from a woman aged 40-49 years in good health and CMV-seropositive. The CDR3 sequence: CASSQLPLAGWDTQYF. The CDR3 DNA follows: TGCGCCAGCAGCCAACTACCTCTAGCCGGGTGGGATACGCAGTATTTT.